The entry below describes one T cell receptor beta chain. Germline V gives CDR1 MNHEY, CDR2 SVGAGI. V was cut by 0 bases and J by 4 bases, with 12 bases left in between. This CDR3 region has 15 residues. The sample originates from a study of blood T cell repertoires in COVID-19. Study-wide context: Both acute and convalescent COVID-19 samples were obtained from the United States, Italy and Spain. T cells, B-cell-depleted T cells, or PBMCs provided the cDNA or gDNA that served as material.

In the authors' workflow: Estimation of nucleated cell counts was performed using reference gene primer amplification. TCRdb's table, derived via immunoSEQ multiplex PCR, lists solely in-frame clones and lacks some. The V and J calls and the clone size are those of that table, but D and trimming were determined from the DNA. The table includes under 250,000 clones, roughly 80% detected once. The V call is TRBV6-5, the J call TRBJ1-2; D gene unclear. Material for sequencing was peripheral blood. The TCR originated in a woman between 65 and 79 years old with acute or convalescent COVID-19. The CDR3 here is CASSYSILGGYGYTF. The CDR3 coding sequence is TGTGCCAGCAGTTACTCGATACTGGGAGGCTATGGCTACACCTTC.